This T cell receptor (beta chain) was found in a study of human T cells and chemical hapten exposure. Notes on the study in general: Higher patch test scores went with higher counts of PT1 expanded TCRs.

Time point noted: patch test 2, 6 weeks after DPC sensitization. Treatment given: therapeutic diphenylcyclopropenone sensitization with weekly scalp DPC. TCRdb analysed the RACE reads with MiXCR anew, one entry per CDR3 protein. The sample records fewer than 150,000 distinct CDR3 sequences, over 9.5% being singletons. Only a few counts were recorded for this clonotype. Its target is unknown. Trimming cost V 8 bases and J 1 base; bases outside gene matches: 7. Germline loops: CDR1 GTSNPN, CDR2 SVGIG (reference sequence). This CDR3 has 13 residues. The sequence was collected from a woman aged 45-65 years with alopecia areata. Some clones in this sample may be carry-over from other donors' samples. The material was whole blood, obtained in connection with sensitization to the hapten diphenylcyclopropenone (DPC). This chain uses TRBV30 with TRBJ1-1; 7 bases match TRBD1. CDR3 coding DNA: TGTGCCGTCCAGAGGGGGCAGAACACTGAAGCTTTCTTT. Protein product: CAVQRGQNTEAFF.